Below are 10 T cell receptor beta chains sequenced from a single sample in a study of technical replicates of blood from several donors. Clones were sequenced by immunoSEQ multiplex PCR, and TCRdb holds only the in-frame ones, with some missing. The table has about 80,000 clones, about nine tenths seen once; the top ten hold 0.3% to 0.45%. The sample comprised T cells isolated from PBMCs. The origin of the receptors is a human donor in good health.

This clone was detected only once. The V gene is TRBV9, the J gene TRBJ2-4, with TRBD1 identical over 10 bases. Trimming cost V 0 bases and J 8 bases; bases outside gene matches: 5. This CDR3 spans 15 amino acids. CDR1 and CDR2 (germline): SGDLS, YYNGEE. The CDR3 nucleotides read TGTGCCAGCAGCGTAGCTATCGGACAGGGGGACATTCAGTACTTC. This encodes CASSVAIGQGDIQYF.

The V call is TRBV2, the J call TRBJ1-5, with D unresolved. V was clipped by 5 bases and J by 3 bases, with 2 bases between them. Germline loops: CDR1 SNHLY, CDR2 FYNNEI. This CDR3 spans 11 amino acids. Here the CDR3 DNA reads TGTGCCAGCAGTCTCAATCAGCCCCAGCATTTT. This gives the protein CASSLNQPQHF. Based on the CDR3 plus reference TRBV2 and TRBJ1-5, the full variable domain is EPEVTQTPSHQVTQMGQEVILRCVPISNHLYFYWYRQILGQKVEFLVSFYNNEISEKSEIFDDQFSVERPDGSNFTLKIRSTKLEDSAMYFCASSLNQPQHFGDGTRLSIL.

With respect to this clone: This CDR3 is missing its conserved last phenylalanine or tryptophan, likely due to a read error. It is unclear where the CDR3 begins or ends on the DNA, so no DNA is shown, and the CDR3 is as TCRdb lists it. The chain employs TRBV9 and TRBJ1-2; the table assigns TRBD1, which was not confirmed against the DNA. The length of the CDR3 is 14 amino acids, counting both ends. Germline V gene data show CDR1 as SGDLS and CDR2 as YYNGEE. CDR3 amino acids: CASSVSGDTIPIYV.

The chain uses TRBV5-1 and TRBJ1-1; D might be TRBD1 (5 bases). Germline assignment: CDR1 SGHRS and CDR2 YFSETQ. V shed 4 bases and J shed 3 bases, with 10 bases lying between them. This CDR3 has 13 residues. CDR3 region: CASSQDTYTEAFF. The CDR3 DNA reads as TGCGCCAGCAGCCAGGACACTTACACTGAAGCTTTCTTT.

The chain links TRBV12-5 to TRBJ2-7; D is uncertain. The V end lost 6 bases, the J end lost 4 bases, and 13 bases lay between the germline ends. In germline, CDR1 is LGHNT, CDR2 FRNRAP. The CDR3 length is 13 residues. The CDR3 region is CASGPEDRYEQYF. The DNA of the CDR3 is TGTGCTAGTGGCCCCGAGGATCGGTACGAGCAGTACTTC.

This clone was recorded once. The V call is TRBV11-1, the J call TRBJ2-1, with 14 bases matching TRBD2. This CDR3 has 15 residues. The V and J ends lost 3 bases and 8 bases, in that order; junction bases with no gene match: 3. The V gene's germline CDR1 is SGHAT and CDR2 FQDESV (reference sequence). The CDR3 coding sequence is TGTGCCAGCAGCTTCCCGGGACTAGCGGGGGATGAGCAGTTCTTC. Encoded protein: CASSFPGLAGDEQFF.

The V gene is TRBV11-3, the J gene TRBJ2-5, with 14 nucleotides matching TRBD2. The V segment lost 3 bases and the J segment 4 bases; nucleotides outside the gene matches: 1. Germline V CDR1 and CDR2: SGHNT, YENEEA. The CDR3 has 15 residues. CDR3 amino acids: CASSLGLAGAETQYF. CDR3 bases: TGTGCCAGCAGCTTGGGACTAGCGGGAGCAGAGACCCAGTACTTC.

CDR3 DNA: TGTGCCTGGAGTGTAGGGGGACACGAGCAGTACTTC. Translated: CAWSVGGHEQYF. The rearrangement joins TRBV30 to TRBJ2-7, with a weak D call TRBD1 (6 bases). Germline V gives CDR1 GTSNPN, CDR2 SVGIG (reference sequence). The CDR3 spans 12 residues. The V gene lost 0 bases and the J gene lost 5 bases, with 8 bases spanning the gap.

In regard to this clone: Other DNA sequences of this sample code for an identical CDR3. V is TRBV18 and J is TRBJ2-7; D is uncertain. CDR1 is KGHSH, CDR2 LQKENI, per germline. Trimming shortened V by 2 bases and J by 7 bases, and 12 bases separated the two germline ends. CDR3 length: 13 residues. The CDR3 DNA reads as TGTGCCAGCTCACCAGCCAGTGGTTATGAGCAGTACTTC. Translation gives CASSPASGYEQYF.

This chain links TRBV27 with TRBJ2-6, with D maybe TRBD1 (5 bases). CDR3 length equals 18 residues. Per germline, CDR1 MNHEY and CDR2 SMNVEV (reference sequence). V lost 2 bases and J 0 bases, leaving 14 bases between the germline ends. Here the CDR3 reads CASSLLGHSPSGANVLTF. The CDR3, as DNA: TGTGCCAGCAGTTTACTCGGACACAGCCCCTCTGGGGCCAACGTCCTGACTTTC.